These 27 T cell receptor beta chains were all obtained from the same sample, sequenced in a study of OX40 agonist ivuxolimab in advanced cancers. Repertoires were generated with immunoSEQ multiplex PCR, while TCRdb's copy carries only in-frame clones and drops some. Among about 2,200 clones listed, roughly 80% were seen once. Source: CD4+ or CD8+ T cells sorted from blood, taken in a trial of the OX40 agonist ivuxolimab. The receptors derive from an adult with an advanced solid tumor such as melanoma, head and neck, liver or kidney cancer.

The chain combines TRBV5-4 with TRBJ1-2; 12 bases map to TRBD1. The CDR3 has 15 amino acids. V trimming: 1 base; J trimming: 8 bases; junction bases outside the gene matches: 6. The germline V gene encodes CDR1 SGHNT and CDR2 YYREEE (reference sequence). The CDR3 loop reads CASSLPPGTGGGYTF. The DNA of the CDR3 is TGTGCCAGCAGCTTGCCCCCGGGGACAGGGGGCGGCTACACCTTC.

CDR3 bases: TGTGCCAGCAAAGTGCTCGGGGGCCCATCCTACGAGCAGTACTTC. It translates to CASKVLGGPSYEQYF. The chain has TRBV6-1 and TRBJ2-7, with D possibly being TRBD1 or TRBD2 (6 bases each). The germline V gene encodes CDR1 MNHNS and CDR2 SASEGT. V lost 7 bases and J 1 base, leaving 17 bases between the germline ends. This CDR3 is 15 amino acids long.

The CDR3 nucleotides are TGTGCCAGCAGCAAGGGGGGAACCTACGAGCAGTACTTC. It is translated as CASSKGGTYEQYF. V and J are TRBV7-6 and TRBJ2-7; D may correspond to TRBD1 or TRBD2 (6 bases each). The germline CDR1 and CDR2 sequences are SGHVS and FNYEAQ. The V end lost 5 bases, the J end lost 2 bases, and 10 bases lay between the germline ends. This CDR3 is built from 13 residues.

The V gene is TRBV2, the J gene TRBJ1-1, with TRBD1 matching over 7 bases. Per germline, CDR1 SNHLY and CDR2 FYNNEI. The CDR3 consists of 15 residues. V was pared by 5 bases and J by 0 bases, with 6 bases of the junction left unmatched. CDR3: CASSRDSPMNTEAFF. CDR3 in DNA: TGTGCCAGCAGTCGGGACAGCCCTATGAACACTGAAGCTTTCTTT.

This chain joins TRBV6-6 and TRBJ1-1; TRBD1 matches 9 bases. Trimming at V came to 8 bases and at J to 11 bases, leaving 12 bases not matched to a gene. This CDR3 has 13 amino acids. The germline gives CDR1 MNHNY, CDR2 SVGAGI (reference sequence). The CDR3 nucleotides are TGTGCCAGCGAACAGGGGGCGCAGGGTAAGGCTTTCTTT. It yields the protein CASEQGAQGKAFF.

The V call is TRBV7-2, the J call TRBJ1-2, with D unresolved. Between the trimmed V and J ends, which lost 0 bases and 6 bases, there was a span of 11 bases. Per the germline V gene, CDR1 is SGHTA and CDR2 is FQGNSA. The length of the CDR3 is 14 residues. Here the CDR3 reads CASSLAGRKDGYTF. The CDR3 region has the DNA TGTGCCAGCAGCTTAGCAGGGAGGAAAGATGGCTACACCTTC.

This clone showed up just a few times. The chain links TRBV5-1 to TRBJ2-1; D ambiguous. V was pared by 2 bases and J by 6 bases, with 3 bases between. The CDR3 consists of 11 residues. Germline V lookup: CDR1 SGHRS, CDR2 YFSETQ. CDR3 sequence reads: CASSFGNEQFF. CDR3 bases: TGCGCCAGCAGCTTCGGCAATGAGCAGTTCTTC.

This clone was seen a single time. The genes are TRBV29-1 and TRBJ1-2; 8 bases agree with TRBD1. The CDR3 is 12 amino acids. Trimming took 7 bases from V and 3 from J; bases not matched to a gene: 4. Per the germline V gene, CDR1 is SQVTM and CDR2 is ANQGSEA. This chain's CDR3 is CSAGTGDYGYTF. The CDR3 nucleotides are TGCAGCGCCGGGACAGGCGACTATGGCTACACCTTC.

V is TRBV5-6 and J is TRBJ2-1, with D perhaps matching TRBD1 (5 bases). Trimming removed 4 bases from V and 0 bases from J, with 14 bases in between. Germline V gives CDR1 SGHDT, CDR2 YYEEEE. The CDR3 runs 16 residues. CDR3 residues: CASSKLRESSYNEQFF. The CDR3 nucleotides read TGTGCCAGCAGCAAACTCAGGGAAAGCTCCTACAATGAGCAGTTCTTC.

This chain connects TRBV6-6 to TRBJ2-1, with TRBD2 identical over 7 bases. The ends lost 6 bases at V and 7 bases at J; junction bases unmatched: 12. The CDR3 extends over 15 amino acids. Germline V lookup: CDR1 MNHNY, CDR2 SVGAGI (reference sequence). The CDR3: CASRPSSGGTNEQFF. As DNA, the CDR3 is TGTGCCAGCAGGCCCTCTTCGGGAGGCACTAATGAGCAGTTCTTC.

The rearrangement links TRBV6-5 to TRBJ1-2; no clear D gene. V lost 6 bases to trimming and J lost 6 bases, with 14 bases between them. Germline values: CDR1 MNHEY, CDR2 SVGAGI. The length of the CDR3 is 13 residues. CDR3: CASSPGPLDGYTF. The CDR3 DNA is TGTGCCAGCAGCCCCGGGCCACTGGATGGCTACACCTTC.

This clone was counted between two and nine times. The DNA for the CDR3 is TGTGCCAGCAGTCCAGGGGGGGTCTCCTACAATGAGCAGTTCTTC. The encoded protein is CASSPGGVSYNEQFF. The rearrangement joins TRBV27 to TRBJ2-1, with D tentatively TRBD1 or TRBD2 (7 bases each). This CDR3 spans 15 amino acids. Deletions cut 5 bases from V and 0 bases from J, with 11 bases between. Germline lookup yields CDR1 MNHEY and CDR2 SMNVEV (reference sequence).

The V and J genes are TRBV19 and TRBJ2-7; no definite D call. Germline values: CDR1 LNHDA, CDR2 SQIVND (reference sequence). This CDR3 comprises 11 residues. With 5 bases removed from V and 4 bases from J, the gap between germline ends came to 6 bases. The CDR3 region is CASSYQYEQYF. DNA for the CDR3: TGTGCCAGTAGTTACCAGTACGAGCAGTACTTC.

V and J are TRBV29-1 and TRBJ1-3, with D unresolved. This CDR3 region has 14 residues. Trimming stripped 6 bases from V and 0 bases from J, with 12 bases between. Germline V gene sequence: CDR1 SQVTM, CDR2 ANQGSEA. CDR3 region: CSVAPDPSGNTIYF. DNA of the CDR3: TGCAGCGTGGCCCCGGACCCCTCTGGAAACACCATATATTTT.

The V call is TRBV6-5, the J call TRBJ1-1; 7 bases match TRBD1. Germline-derived CDR1 and CDR2 are MNHEY and SVGAGI. After removal of 2 bases from V and 0 bases from J, the junction contained 3 bases not matched to a gene. The CDR3 runs to 15 residues. The chain's CDR3 is CASSYATGLNTEAFF. DNA for the CDR3: TGTGCCAGCAGTTACGCGACAGGGCTGAACACTGAAGCTTTCTTT.

This chain connects TRBV9 to TRBJ1-2; weak D call: TRBD1 (6 bases). The CDR3 runs to 14 residues. The germline V and J ends were trimmed by 0 bases and 4 bases, with 10 bases remaining between them. Germline CDR1 reads SGDLS; CDR2 reads YYNGEE. For the CDR3, the DNA is TGTGCCAGCAGCGTAGTTCAGGGGACCTATGGCTACACCTTC. It yields the protein CASSVVQGTYGYTF.

This clone came up a few times. This chain links TRBV5-6 with TRBJ2-1; TRBD2 might be the D (5 bases). V shed 4 bases and J shed 12 bases, with 17 bases lying between them. The CDR3 has 13 amino acids. Germline CDR1 SGHDT, CDR2 YYEEEE. The CDR3 DNA reads as TGTGCCAGCAGCCCCGGACTTGCCGGCGGGCAGTTCTTC. Encoded protein: CASSPGLAGGQFF.

CDR3 residues: CASYGSSYEQYF. The CDR3 DNA is TGTGCCTCGTACGGATCCTCCTACGAGCAGTACTTC. The chain has TRBV6-5 and TRBJ2-7; no firm D call. The CDR3 is 12 amino acids. Per germline, CDR1 MNHEY and CDR2 SVGAGI. V was pared by 11 bases and J by 0 bases, with 11 bases between.

This chain joins TRBV7-9 and TRBJ2-2, with D hard to call. The V gene's germline CDR1 is SEHNR and CDR2 FQNEAQ (reference sequence). The CDR3 is 11 amino acids. Trimming removed 5 bases at V and 9 bases at J, with 7 bases between. In DNA form, the CDR3 reads TGTGCCAGCAGCGGAAACAGGGAGCTGTTTTTT. Amino acid sequence: CASSGNRELFF. The full variable domain, completed using reference TRBV7-9 and TRBJ2-2, is DTGVSQNPRHKITKRGQNVTFRCDPISEHNRLYWYRQTLGQGPEFLTYFQNEAQLEKSRLLSDRFSAERPKGSFSTLEIQRTEQGDSAMYLCASSGNRELFFGEGSRLTVL.

This clone came up a few times. V usage is TRBV6-5 and J usage is TRBJ1-6; D possibly corresponds to TRBD1 (6 bases). Between the trimmed V and J ends, which lost 4 bases and 9 bases, there was a span of 16 bases. CDR3 length: 15 residues. The germline gives CDR1 MNHEY, CDR2 SVGAGI. In DNA, the CDR3 is TGTGCCAGCAGTTGGACAGTTCGGGGCAGTTCACCCCTCCACTTT. This gives the protein CASSWTVRGSSPLHF.

The chain joins TRBV9 to TRBJ2-1; no reliable D call. Germline assignment: CDR1 SGDLS and CDR2 YYNGEE. V lost 0 bases and J lost 0, with 10 bases in between. The CDR3 totals 16 residues. The CDR3 DNA is TGTGCCAGCAGCGTAGAGAACGGAAACTCCTACAATGAGCAGTTCTTC. Its translation is CASSVENGNSYNEQFF.

The chain is built from TRBV5-4 and TRBJ1-1; D unclear. Trimming removed 0 bases at V and 0 bases at J, with 6 bases between. The CDR3 covers 14 residues. Germline V CDR1 and CDR2: SGHNT, YYREEE (reference sequence). DNA of the CDR3: TGTGCCAGCAGCTTGGGCACCATGAACACTGAAGCTTTCTTT. Its translation is CASSLGTMNTEAFF.

The V gene is TRBV12-5, the J gene TRBJ2-2; 8 bases fit TRBD1. The V gene end was trimmed by 7 bases and the J gene end by 6 bases; junction bases not matched to a gene: 7. The CDR3 consists of 14 residues. Germline CDR1 LGHNT, CDR2 FRNRAP. The CDR3 DNA follows: TGTGCTAGTGAGAAGACAGGGGTTTCCGGGGAGCTGTTTTTT. It translates to CASEKTGVSGELFF.

The V call is TRBV15, the J call TRBJ2-2, with TRBD1 matching over 7 bases. Germline V gives CDR1 LNHNV, CDR2 YYDKDF (reference sequence). V dropped 0 bases and J dropped 2; count of bases not matched to a gene: 15. The CDR3 spans 20 residues. CDR3 loop: CATSREDNTGSGGNTGELFF. DNA for the CDR3: TGTGCCACCAGCAGAGAGGATAACACCGGATCAGGGGGAAACACCGGGGAGCTGTTTTTT. The full variable domain, completed using reference TRBV15 and TRBJ2-2, is DAMVIQNPRYQVTQFGKPVTLSCSQTLNHNVMYWYQQKSSQAPKLLFHYYDKDFNNEADTPDNFQSRRPNTSFCFLDIRSPGLGDTAMYLCATSREDNTGSGGNTGELFFGEGSRLTVL.

This clone is classed as large. J is TRBJ1-6 and V is TRBV4-1; D might be TRBD1 (5 bases). Trimming left V 0 bases short and J 9 bases short, with 15 bases between. Germline V gene sequence: CDR1 MGHRA, CDR2 YSYEKL. This CDR3 is 16 amino acids long. CDR3 amino acids: CASSQEAGGFSSPLHF. The CDR3 DNA reads TGCGCCAGCAGCCAAGAAGCTGGGGGGTTTAGTTCACCCCTCCACTTT.

This clone was detected only a few times. The J gene is TRBJ2-7, the V gene TRBV7-9; D may be TRBD2 (6 bases). The CDR3 has 15 amino acids. From germline, CDR1 is SEHNR and CDR2 FQNEAQ (reference sequence). The V end was cut by 6 bases, the J end by 0 bases, with 15 bases between. In DNA form, the CDR3 reads TGTGCCAGCAGGTCGTCGGGGGAGCACTCCTACGAGCAGTACTTC. Translation gives CASRSSGEHSYEQYF.

The chain uses TRBV27 and TRBJ1-1; D unresolved. CDR3 length: 15 residues. V was clipped by 4 bases and J by 0 bases, with 12 bases between them. Germline V gives CDR1 MNHEY, CDR2 SMNVEV (reference sequence). The CDR3: CASSWSRRLNTEAFF. The CDR3 DNA reads TGTGCCAGCAGTTGGAGCAGGAGGTTGAACACTGAAGCTTTCTTT.